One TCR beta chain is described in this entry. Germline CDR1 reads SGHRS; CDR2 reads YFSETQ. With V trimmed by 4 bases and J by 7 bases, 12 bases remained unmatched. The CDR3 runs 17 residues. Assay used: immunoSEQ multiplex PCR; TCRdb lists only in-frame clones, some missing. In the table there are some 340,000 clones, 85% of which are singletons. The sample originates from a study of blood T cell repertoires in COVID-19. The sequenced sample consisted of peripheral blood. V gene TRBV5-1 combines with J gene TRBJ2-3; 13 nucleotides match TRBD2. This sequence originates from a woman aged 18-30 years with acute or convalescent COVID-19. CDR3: CASSVLAGGPVNHTQYF. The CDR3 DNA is TGCGCCAGCAGCGTACTAGCGGGGGGGCCAGTTAATCATACGCAGTATTTT.